This T cell receptor (beta chain) was documented in a study of shared clonotypes between healthy human individuals. Generated by immunoSEQ multiplex PCR, the TCRdb table keeps only in-frame clones and is missing some. In the table there are around 500,000 clones, 70% to 80% of which are singletons. With V trimmed by 3 bases and J by 0 bases, 3 bases remained unmatched. Germline V gene lookup returns CDR1 MGHRA and CDR2 YSYEKL. The CDR3 consists of 16 residues. The sequencing sample was made of PBMCs. The genes are TRBV4-1 and TRBJ1-1; 11 nucleotides match TRBD1. This receptor was obtained from a middle-aged woman in good health. Some clones in this sample may be carry-over from other donors' samples. The CDR3 region has the DNA TGCGCCAGCAGCCACGGACAGGGGGCGATGAACACTGAAGCTTTCTTT. Translated, it gives CASSHGQGAMNTEAFF.